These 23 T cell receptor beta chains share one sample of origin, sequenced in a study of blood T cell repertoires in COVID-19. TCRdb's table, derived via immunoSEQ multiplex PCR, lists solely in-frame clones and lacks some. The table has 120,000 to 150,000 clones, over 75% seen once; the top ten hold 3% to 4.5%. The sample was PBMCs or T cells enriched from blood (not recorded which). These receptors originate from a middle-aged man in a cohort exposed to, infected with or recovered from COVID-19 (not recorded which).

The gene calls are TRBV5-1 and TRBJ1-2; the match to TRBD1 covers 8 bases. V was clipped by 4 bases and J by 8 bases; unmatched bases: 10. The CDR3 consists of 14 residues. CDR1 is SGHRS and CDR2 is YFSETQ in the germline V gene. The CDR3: CASSREGQGYGYTF. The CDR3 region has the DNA TGCGCCAGCAGCAGGGAAGGACAGGGTTACGGCTACACCTTC.

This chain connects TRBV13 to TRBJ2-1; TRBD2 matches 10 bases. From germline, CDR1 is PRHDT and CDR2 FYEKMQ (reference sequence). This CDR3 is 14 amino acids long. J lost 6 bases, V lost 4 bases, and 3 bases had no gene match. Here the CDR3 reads CASSYGLAVNEQFF. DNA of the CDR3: TGTGCCAGCAGCTATGGACTAGCGGTCAATGAGCAGTTCTTC.

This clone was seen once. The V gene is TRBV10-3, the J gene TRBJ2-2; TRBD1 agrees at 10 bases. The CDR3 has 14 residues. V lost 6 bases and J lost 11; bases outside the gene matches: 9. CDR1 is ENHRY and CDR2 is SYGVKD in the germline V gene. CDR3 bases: TGTGCCATCAGAGGGGGACAGGGGTTTGGAGAGCTGTTTTTT. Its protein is CAIRGGQGFGELFF.

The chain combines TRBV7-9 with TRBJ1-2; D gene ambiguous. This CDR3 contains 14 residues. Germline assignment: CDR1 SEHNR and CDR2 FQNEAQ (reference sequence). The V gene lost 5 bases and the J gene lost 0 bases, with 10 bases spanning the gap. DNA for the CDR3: TGTGCCAGCAGCGAAGGAGCGTCTAACTATGGCTACACCTTC. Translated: CASSEGASNYGYTF.

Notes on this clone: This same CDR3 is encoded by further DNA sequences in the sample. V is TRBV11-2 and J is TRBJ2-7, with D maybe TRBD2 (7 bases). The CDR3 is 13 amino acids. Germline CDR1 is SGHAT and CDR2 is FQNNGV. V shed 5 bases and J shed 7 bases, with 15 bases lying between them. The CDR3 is CASSLGGAGEQYF. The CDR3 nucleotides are TGTGCCAGCAGCCTTGGGGGGGCAGGGGAGCAGTACTTC. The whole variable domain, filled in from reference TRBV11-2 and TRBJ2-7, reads EAGVAQSPRYKIIEKRQSVAFWCNPISGHATLYWYQQILGQGPKLLIQFQNNGVVDDSQLPKDRFSAERLKGVDSTLKIQPAKLEDSAVYLCASSLGGAGEQYFGPGTRLTVT.

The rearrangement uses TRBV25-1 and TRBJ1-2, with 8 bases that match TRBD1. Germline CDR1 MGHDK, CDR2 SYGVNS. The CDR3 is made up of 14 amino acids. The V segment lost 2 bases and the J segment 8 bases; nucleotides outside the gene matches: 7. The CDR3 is CASSETGQGGGYTF. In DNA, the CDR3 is TGTGCCAGCAGTGAAACAGGACAGGGTGGGGGCTACACCTTC.

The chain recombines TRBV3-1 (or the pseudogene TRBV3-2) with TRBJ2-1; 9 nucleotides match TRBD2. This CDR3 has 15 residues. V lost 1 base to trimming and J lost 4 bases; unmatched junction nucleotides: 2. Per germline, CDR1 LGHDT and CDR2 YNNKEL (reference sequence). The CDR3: CASSQVAGEYNEQFF. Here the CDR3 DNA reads TGTGCCAGCAGCCAAGTAGCGGGAGAGTACAATGAGCAGTTCTTC.

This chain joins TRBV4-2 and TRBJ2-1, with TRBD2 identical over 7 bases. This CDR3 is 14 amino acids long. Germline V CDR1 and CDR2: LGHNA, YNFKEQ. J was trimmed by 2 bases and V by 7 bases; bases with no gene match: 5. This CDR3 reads CASTQSGTYNEQFF. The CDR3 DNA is TGTGCCAGCACACAAAGCGGGACCTACAATGAGCAGTTCTTC.

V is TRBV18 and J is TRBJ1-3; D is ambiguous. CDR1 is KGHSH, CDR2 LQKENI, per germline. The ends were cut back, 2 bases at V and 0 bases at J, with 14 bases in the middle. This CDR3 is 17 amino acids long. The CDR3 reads CASSPETRLLSGNTIYF. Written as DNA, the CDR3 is TGTGCCAGCTCACCAGAGACACGTCTACTCTCTGGAAACACCATATATTTT.

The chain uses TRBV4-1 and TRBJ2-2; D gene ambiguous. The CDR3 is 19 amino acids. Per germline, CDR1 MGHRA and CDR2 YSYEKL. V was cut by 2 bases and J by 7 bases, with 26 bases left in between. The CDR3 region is CASSQPPNAAFSDGGELFF. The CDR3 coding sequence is TGCGCCAGCAGCCAACCCCCCAACGCGGCGTTCAGCGACGGCGGGGAGCTGTTTTTT.

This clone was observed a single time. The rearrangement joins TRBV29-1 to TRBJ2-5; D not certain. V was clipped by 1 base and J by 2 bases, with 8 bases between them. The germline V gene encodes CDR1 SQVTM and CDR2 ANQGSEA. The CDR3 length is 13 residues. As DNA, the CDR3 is TGCAGCGTTGAAGGACTCTTTCAAGAGACCCAGTACTTC. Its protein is CSVEGLFQETQYF.

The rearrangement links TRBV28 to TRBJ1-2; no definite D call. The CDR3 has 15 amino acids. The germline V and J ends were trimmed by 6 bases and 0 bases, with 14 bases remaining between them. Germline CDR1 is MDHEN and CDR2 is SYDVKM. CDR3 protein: CASSRGLLANYGYTF. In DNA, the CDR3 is TGTGCCAGCAGCCGCGGACTGTTAGCTAACTATGGCTACACCTTC.

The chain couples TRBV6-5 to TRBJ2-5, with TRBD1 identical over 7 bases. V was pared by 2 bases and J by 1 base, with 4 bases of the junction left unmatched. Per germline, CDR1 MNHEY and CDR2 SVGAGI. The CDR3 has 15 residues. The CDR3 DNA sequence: TGTGCCAGCAGTTACGGGACAGCTACCCAAGAGACCCAGTACTTC. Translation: CASSYGTATQETQYF.

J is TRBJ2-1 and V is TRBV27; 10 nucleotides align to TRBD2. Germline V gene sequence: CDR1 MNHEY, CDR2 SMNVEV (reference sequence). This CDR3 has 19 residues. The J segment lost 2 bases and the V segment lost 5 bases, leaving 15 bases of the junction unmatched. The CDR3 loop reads CASSPPGLAPRGTYNEQFF. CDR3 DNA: TGTGCCAGCAGTCCCCCGGGACTAGCGCCTCGAGGGACCTACAATGAGCAGTTCTTC.

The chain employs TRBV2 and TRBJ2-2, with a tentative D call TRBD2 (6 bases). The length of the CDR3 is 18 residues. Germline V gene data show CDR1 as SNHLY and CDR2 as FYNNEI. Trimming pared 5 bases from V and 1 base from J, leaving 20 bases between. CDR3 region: CASSTEGTGVKNTGELFF. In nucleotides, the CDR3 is TGTGCCAGCAGTACGGAAGGGACTGGGGTTAAGAACACCGGGGAGCTGTTTTTT.

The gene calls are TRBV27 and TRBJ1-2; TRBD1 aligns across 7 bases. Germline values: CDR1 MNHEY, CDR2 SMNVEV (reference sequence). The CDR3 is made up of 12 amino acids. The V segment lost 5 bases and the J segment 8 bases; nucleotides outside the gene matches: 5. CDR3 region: CASSPPTGGYTF. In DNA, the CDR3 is TGTGCCAGCAGTCCCCCGACAGGGGGCTACACCTTC.

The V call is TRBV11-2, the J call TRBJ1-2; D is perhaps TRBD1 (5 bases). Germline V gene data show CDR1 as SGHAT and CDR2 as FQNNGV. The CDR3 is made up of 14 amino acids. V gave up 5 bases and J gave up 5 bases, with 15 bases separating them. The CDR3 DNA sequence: TGTGCCAGCAGCCCGGGGGTATCGGGGTATGGCTACACCTTC. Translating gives CASSPGVSGYGYTF.

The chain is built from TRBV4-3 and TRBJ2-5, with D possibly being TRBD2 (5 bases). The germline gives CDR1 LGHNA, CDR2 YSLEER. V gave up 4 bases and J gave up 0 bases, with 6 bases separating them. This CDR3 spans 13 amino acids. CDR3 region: CASSRGNQETQYF. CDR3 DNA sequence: TGCGCCAGCAGCCGAGGGAACCAAGAGACCCAGTACTTC.

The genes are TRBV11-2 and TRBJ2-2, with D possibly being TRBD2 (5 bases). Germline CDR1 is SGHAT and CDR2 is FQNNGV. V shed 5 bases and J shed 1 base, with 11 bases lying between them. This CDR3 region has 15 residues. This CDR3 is CASSIQRVNTGELFF. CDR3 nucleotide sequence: TGTGCCAGCAGCATTCAGAGGGTGAACACCGGGGAGCTGTTTTTT.

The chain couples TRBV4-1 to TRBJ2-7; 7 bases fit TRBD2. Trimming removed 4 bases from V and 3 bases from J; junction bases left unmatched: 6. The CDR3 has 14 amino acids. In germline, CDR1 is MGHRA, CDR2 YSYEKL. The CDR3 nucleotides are TGCGCCAGCAGCCGAGCTGGACTAGACTACGAGCAGTACTTC. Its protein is CASSRAGLDYEQYF.

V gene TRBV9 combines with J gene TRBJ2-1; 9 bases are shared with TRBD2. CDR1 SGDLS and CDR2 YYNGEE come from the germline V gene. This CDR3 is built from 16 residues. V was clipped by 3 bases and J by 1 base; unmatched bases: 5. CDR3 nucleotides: TGTGCCAGCAGCGGCGAGCTAGCGGGGTCCTACAATGAGCAGTTCTTC. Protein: CASSGELAGSYNEQFF.

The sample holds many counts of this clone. In DNA form, the CDR3 reads TGTGCTTGCGTAGCGGGACTAGCCGGGTACGAGCAGTACTTC. Protein product: CACVAGLAGYEQYF. The V gene is TRBV28, the J gene TRBJ2-7; 9 bases are shared with TRBD2. Germline V lookup: CDR1 MDHEN, CDR2 SYDVKM. The CDR3 has 14 amino acids.

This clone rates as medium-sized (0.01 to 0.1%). The CDR3 protein is CASSKDRDYGYTF. The CDR3 bases are TGTGCCAGTAGTAAGGACAGGGACTATGGCTACACCTTC. The rearrangement uses TRBV19 and TRBJ1-2, with 8 bases aligning to TRBD1. The CDR3 runs 13 residues. After removal of 4 bases from V and 3 bases from J, the junction contained 1 base not matched to a gene. Germline V CDR1 and CDR2: LNHDA, SQIVND (reference sequence).